The 25 T cell receptor beta chains below all came from one sample that was sequenced in a study of shared clonotypes between healthy human individuals. The repertoire was sequenced with immunoSEQ multiplex PCR; TCRdb's copy has only in-frame clones and lacks some. The repertoire consists of about a million clones, with about 75% occurring once and the leading ten covering around 1.4%. Sequenced input: memory CD4+ T cells sorted from blood. Documented subset: CD45RA-negative fraction. All receptors come from a man younger than 30 in good health.

This clone showed up just once. V gene TRBV30 combines with J gene TRBJ2-7; D is ambiguous. CDR1 and CDR2 (germline): GTSNPN, SVGIG (reference sequence). CDR3 length equals 12 residues. V was cut by 4 bases and J by 5 bases, with 12 bases left in between. The CDR3 region has the DNA TGTGCCTGGAAACTTTCGGGCCACGAGCAGTACTTC. Translated, it gives CAWKLSGHEQYF.

The genes are TRBV12-2 and TRBJ2-1; the table gives TRBD2 as D, unverified against the DNA. TRBV12-2 is reported as a pseudogene. The CDR3 is made up of 15 amino acids. The CDR3 nucleotides read TGTGCAAGTCGCTTCACCGGGGGGAATCCCAATGAGCAGTTCTTC. Protein product: CASRFTGGNPNEQFF.

The CDR3 DNA reads as TGTGCTAGTGGTTTGGGGCAGGGATCCTACGAGCAGTACTTC. Protein product: CASGLGQGSYEQYF. The V and J genes are TRBV12-5 and TRBJ2-7; TRBD1 might be the D (5 bases). The germline V gene encodes CDR1 LGHNT and CDR2 FRNRAP. The V and J ends lost 1 base and 1 base respectively, with 8 bases between them. The CDR3 has 14 amino acids.

This clone was seen only a few times. Additional DNA sequences in this sample encode the identical CDR3. This sequence joins TRBV10-3 and TRBJ2-7, with TRBD1 identical over 9 bases. CDR1 and CDR2 from the germline V gene are ENHRY and SYGVKD. This CDR3 is 12 amino acids long. Germline trimming cut 10 bases from V and 1 base from J; bases unmatched to any gene: 2. CDR3 in amino acids: CATGTGSYEQYF. The CDR3 DNA is TGTGCCACCGGGACAGGGTCCTACGAGCAGTACTTC.

The rearrangement links TRBV4-1 to TRBJ2-1; D is possibly TRBD1 (6 bases). The CDR3 is 17 residues long. Germline values: CDR1 MGHRA, CDR2 YSYEKL. V was shortened by 1 base and J by 4 bases, with 17 bases between the two germline ends. CDR3 sequence: CASSQVNRAARYNEQFF. CDR3 nucleotides: TGCGCCAGCAGCCAAGTGAACAGGGCCGCCCGTTACAATGAGCAGTTCTTC.

J is TRBJ2-1 and V is TRBV6-1; D gene ambiguous. Trimming removed 4 bases at V and 5 bases at J, with 12 bases between. The CDR3 extends over 14 amino acids. CDR1 and CDR2 from the germline V gene are MNHNS and SASEGT. Here the CDR3 DNA reads TGTGCCAGCAGTGGGGCAGTGCCCAACAATGAGCAGTTCTTC. This translates into CASSGAVPNNEQFF.

This clone was observed a handful of times. The chain uses TRBV5-6 and TRBJ2-5; 9 nucleotides line up with TRBD1. CDR1 SGHDT and CDR2 YYEEEE come from the germline V gene. This CDR3 has 15 amino acids. Trimming took 3 bases from V and 3 from J; bases not matched to a gene: 6. CDR3 protein: CASSSGTGKEETQYF. The DNA of the CDR3 is TGTGCCAGCAGCTCCGGGACAGGGAAGGAAGAGACCCAGTACTTC.

This clone was detected a few times. This chain connects TRBV6-5 to TRBJ1-3; D unresolved. The CDR3 extends over 14 amino acids. The germline V gene encodes CDR1 MNHEY and CDR2 SVGAGI. V gave up 6 bases and J gave up 0 bases, with 9 bases separating them. This chain's CDR3 is CASRPHNSGNTIYF. As DNA, the CDR3 is TGTGCCAGCAGACCACACAACTCTGGAAACACCATATATTTT.

The chain has TRBV7-9 and TRBJ2-3; D unresolved. Germline assignment: CDR1 SEHNR and CDR2 FQNEAQ (reference sequence). The CDR3 has 15 amino acids. Trimming cost V 1 base and J 3 bases, with 11 bases left between them. CDR3 sequence: CASSLDRIATDTQYF. CDR3 bases: TGTGCCAGCAGCTTAGATAGAATAGCTACAGATACGCAGTATTTT.

In this sample, this clone turned up a few times. The chain has TRBV6-1 and TRBJ1-6, with a tentative D call TRBD1 (5 bases). The V and J ends lost 6 bases and 7 bases respectively, with 10 bases between them. CDR1 MNHNS and CDR2 SASEGT come from the germline V gene. The CDR3 is 13 amino acids. CDR3 DNA sequence: TGTGCCAGCAGGGTGGGGCGGAATTCACCCCTCCACTTT. This translates into CASRVGRNSPLHF.

The chain employs TRBV6-6 and TRBJ1-2; D unclear. The V and J ends lost 2 bases and 4 bases respectively, with 8 bases between them. This CDR3 has 13 residues. The V gene's germline CDR1 is MNHNY and CDR2 SVGAGI (reference sequence). For the CDR3, the DNA is TGTGCCAGCAGTTACGGACTCGTCTATGGCTACACCTTC. It encodes CASSYGLVYGYTF.

V is TRBV19 and J is TRBJ2-4, with a possible D match to TRBD1 (5 bases). CDR3 length: 16 residues. The germline V and J ends were trimmed by 3 bases and 1 base, with 13 bases remaining between them. Germline V gene sequence: CDR1 LNHDA, CDR2 SQIVND (reference sequence). This CDR3 is CASSMRQQVAKNIQYF. The CDR3 bases are TGTGCCAGTAGTATGAGACAGCAGGTGGCCAAAAACATTCAGTACTTC.

This sequence joins TRBV27 and TRBJ2-6; D may be TRBD2 (5 bases). Trimming cost V 4 bases and J 0 bases, with 16 bases left between them. The CDR3 runs 18 residues. From germline, CDR1 is MNHEY and CDR2 SMNVEV (reference sequence). CDR3: CASSSPGVVSSGANVLTF. Written as DNA, the CDR3 is TGTGCCAGCAGTTCCCCCGGGGTTGTGAGCTCTGGGGCCAACGTCCTGACTTTC.

The chain has TRBV5-8 and TRBJ2-1; D possibly corresponds to TRBD1 (6 bases). Between the trimmed V and J ends, which lost 4 bases and 2 bases, there was a span of 13 bases. The CDR3 covers 15 residues. The V gene's germline CDR1 is SGHTS and CDR2 YDEGEE. The CDR3 region is CASSLMGAAYNEQFF. Written as DNA, the CDR3 is TGTGCCAGCAGCCTGATGGGGGCGGCCTACAATGAGCAGTTCTTC.

The V call is TRBV7-8, the J call TRBJ1-5, with a possible D match to TRBD1 (6 bases). V was clipped by 1 base and J by 0 bases, with 10 bases between them. Germline-derived CDR1 and CDR2 are SGHVS and FQNEAQ. This CDR3 has 16 residues. CDR3: CASSLVGTNSNQPQHF. CDR3 DNA sequence: TGTGCCAGCAGCTTAGTGGGGACAAATAGCAATCAGCCCCAGCATTTT.

V is TRBV29-1 and J is TRBJ2-3; 11 bases line up with TRBD2. V shed 7 bases and J 2 bases; nucleotides not matched to a gene: 5. This CDR3 contains 14 residues. In germline, CDR1 is SQVTM, CDR2 ANQGSEA. CDR3: CSGRLAGSTDTQYF. CDR3 bases: TGCAGCGGTAGACTAGCGGGATCCACAGATACGCAGTATTTT.

The V call is TRBV6-6, the J call TRBJ2-7; 8 nucleotides line up with TRBD1. Trimming removed 4 bases from V and 6 bases from J; junction bases left unmatched: 5. The CDR3 runs 13 residues. Germline loops: CDR1 MNHNY, CDR2 SVGAGI (reference sequence). CDR3 amino acids: CASSSDRGGEQYF. CDR3 nucleotides: TGTGCCAGCAGTTCTGACAGGGGAGGCGAGCAGTACTTC.

V usage is TRBV6-6 and J usage is TRBJ2-2, with D unclear. The CDR3 totals 14 residues. Germline loops: CDR1 MNHNY, CDR2 SVGAGI (reference sequence). V lost 0 bases to trimming and J lost 5 bases, with 7 bases between them. The CDR3 is CASSYSSETGELFF. The CDR3 DNA is TGTGCCAGCAGTTACTCATCGGAAACCGGGGAGCTGTTTTTT.

V usage is TRBV18 and J usage is TRBJ1-2, with D maybe TRBD1 (5 bases). The length of the CDR3 is 12 residues. V gave up 5 bases and J gave up 6 bases, with 10 bases separating them. Germline V gene data show CDR1 as KGHSH and CDR2 as LQKENI. This CDR3 is CASSSAGNGYTF. The CDR3 DNA follows: TGTGCCAGCTCATCCGCAGGGAATGGCTACACCTTC. Looking up the rest from reference TRBV18 and TRBJ1-2 gives the full variable domain: NAGVMQNPRHLVRRRGQEARLRCSPMKGHSHVYWYRQLPEEGLKFMVYLQKENIIDESGMPKERFSAEFPKEGPSILRIQQVVRGDSAAYFCASSSAGNGYTFGSGTRLTVV.

This sequence joins TRBV7-2 and TRBJ2-5; D remains unclear. The germline CDR1 and CDR2 sequences are SGHTA and FQGNSA. CDR3 length: 14 amino acids. V lost 2 bases and J 3 bases, leaving 10 bases between the germline ends. The CDR3 nucleotides read TGTGCCAGCAGCTTAAACGGCATCGAAGAGACCCAGTACTTC. Translating it yields CASSLNGIEETQYF.

The genes are TRBV5-1 and TRBJ2-3, with a weak D call TRBD1 (6 bases). The CDR3 sequence is 14 residues long. Trimming took 0 bases from V and 6 from J, leaving 11 bases between them. Germline CDR1 and CDR2: SGHRS and YFSETQ. The CDR3 DNA follows: TGCGCCAGCAGCTTGGCCTCAGGGGACGATACGCAGTATTTT. Its protein is CASSLASGDDTQYF.

V is TRBV5-4 and J is TRBJ2-7; TRBD2 might be the D (5 bases). The CDR3 has 14 residues. Per the germline V gene, CDR1 is SGHNT and CDR2 is YYREEE (reference sequence). The V gene lost 3 bases and the J gene lost 1 base, with 11 bases spanning the gap. In DNA, the CDR3 is TGTGCCAGCAGCTCCGGCGGGCTTTCCTACGAGCAGTACTTC. Translation: CASSSGGLSYEQYF.

This clone was seen only a few times. The rearrangement uses TRBV2 and TRBJ1-4, with 9 bases aligning to TRBD1. CDR1 and CDR2 from the germline V gene are SNHLY and FYNNEI. This CDR3 is built from 14 residues. CDR3 sequence (DNA): TGTGCGACCTGGAACAGGGGGCTAGATGAAAAACTGTTTTTT. Translation gives CATWNRGLDEKLFF.

This chain connects TRBV7-9 to TRBJ1-5; D is possibly TRBD1 (6 bases). The CDR3 covers 16 residues. V lost 3 bases and J lost 1, with 13 bases in between. The germline V gene has CDR1 SEHNR and CDR2 FQNEAQ (reference sequence). CDR3 bases: TGTGCCAGCAGCTTCTCAGGGGCCAGAAGCAATCAGCCCCAGCATTTT. Its protein product is CASSFSGARSNQPQHF.

V and J are TRBV14 and TRBJ1-1; unclear D gene. The germline CDR1 and CDR2 sequences are SGHDN and FVKESK. V lost 0 bases and J lost 0, with 5 bases in between. The CDR3 covers 14 residues. The CDR3: CASSQDGLNTEAFF. CDR3 DNA sequence: TGTGCCAGCAGCCAAGACGGACTGAACACTGAAGCTTTCTTT.